Presented here are 29 T cell receptor beta chains from one specimen sequenced in a study of blood T cell repertoires in COVID-19. Sequencing was performed with immunoSEQ multiplex PCR; in TCRdb, only in-frame clones are kept and a portion is missing. This sample has over 300,000 clones, with around 87% found just once. Sequenced: peripheral blood. The receptors here all came from a man aged 18 to 30 with active or convalescent COVID-19.

This CDR3 reads CASSLAGNVVEKLFF. CDR3 nucleotide sequence: TGTGCCAGCAGCCTAGCGGGTAACGTAGTCGAAAAACTGTTTTTT. The rearrangement uses TRBV11-2 and TRBJ1-4; D is unresolved. Per the germline V gene, CDR1 is SGHAT and CDR2 is FQNNGV. This CDR3 region has 15 residues. V shed 5 bases and J shed 8 bases, with 18 bases lying between them.

The chain has TRBV7-9 and TRBJ2-3; possibly TRBD1 for D (6 bases). Germline lookup yields CDR1 SEHNR and CDR2 FQNEAQ (reference sequence). CDR3 length equals 16 residues. The ends were cut back, 2 bases at V and 1 base at J, with 13 bases in the middle. CDR3 bases: TGTGCCAGCAGCTTACCGCTGGGGGCGGGCACAGATACGCAGTATTTT. It is translated as CASSLPLGAGTDTQYF.

This sequence joins TRBV24-1 and TRBJ2-1, with TRBD1 matching 10 bases. CDR1 is KGHDR, CDR2 SFDVKD, per germline. The CDR3 runs to 17 residues. The junction had 5 bases not matched to a gene; V was cut back by 4 bases and J by 0 bases. The CDR3 sequence is CATSDWTGGSSYNEQFF. As DNA, the CDR3 is TGTGCCACCAGTGACTGGACAGGGGGGAGCTCCTACAATGAGCAGTTCTTC.

The genes are TRBV7-9 and TRBJ1-6, with 7 bases identical to TRBD1. The V and J ends lost 5 bases and 7 bases, in that order; junction bases with no gene match: 5. This CDR3 region has 14 residues. Germline-derived CDR1 and CDR2 are SEHNR and FQNEAQ (reference sequence). The CDR3 DNA reads as TGTGCCAGCAGCGACAGGGTTCCGAATTCACCCCTCCACTTT. Its protein product is CASSDRVPNSPLHF.

The gene calls are TRBV27 and TRBJ1-1; the D is unclear. Per germline, CDR1 MNHEY and CDR2 SMNVEV (reference sequence). Trimming took 4 bases from V and 1 from J, leaving 13 bases between them. This CDR3 comprises 15 residues. The CDR3 DNA is TGTGCCAGCAGTTCTGTATTGGACTCGAACACTGAAGCTTTCTTT. Translation: CASSSVLDSNTEAFF.

The chain combines TRBV4-1 with TRBJ1-1, with no clear D. Germline loops: CDR1 MGHRA, CDR2 YSYEKL. The CDR3 length is 14 residues. Trimming shortened V by 1 base and J by 8 bases, and 14 bases separated the two germline ends. CDR3 DNA: TGCGCCAGCAGCCAAGCCTTGCAGGCACCCGAAGCTTTCTTT. It translates to CASSQALQAPEAFF.

The chain couples TRBV18 to TRBJ2-7; possibly TRBD1 for D (5 bases). V was shortened by 2 bases and J by 7 bases, with 12 bases between the two germline ends. Germline assignment: CDR1 KGHSH and CDR2 LQKENI. The CDR3 spans 13 residues. The CDR3 reads CASSPTRVGEQYF. CDR3 nucleotides: TGTGCCAGCTCACCAACCAGGGTGGGGGAGCAGTACTTC.

The rearrangement links TRBV9 to TRBJ2-3, with 9 bases that match TRBD1. CDR1 SGDLS and CDR2 YYNGEE come from the germline V gene. V lost 0 bases to trimming and J lost 6 bases; unmatched junction nucleotides: 8. This CDR3 has 16 amino acids. The CDR3 spells CASSVAWDRVSDTQYF. In nucleotides, the CDR3 is TGTGCCAGCAGCGTAGCTTGGGACAGGGTGTCGGATACGCAGTATTTT.

V usage is TRBV28 and J usage is TRBJ1-6; D remains ambiguous. CDR1 and CDR2 (germline): MDHEN, SYDVKM. V shed 3 bases and J shed 8 bases, with 5 bases lying between them. This CDR3 is 12 amino acids long. CDR3 sequence reads: CASSFQDSPLHF. The CDR3 DNA reads TGTGCCAGCAGTTTCCAGGATTCACCCCTCCACTTT.

CDR3 residues: CATDSPGVSSYEQYF. For the CDR3, the DNA is TGTGCCACCGACTCCCCAGGGGTTAGCTCCTACGAGCAGTACTTC. This chain uses TRBV28 with TRBJ2-7, with D perhaps matching TRBD1 (6 bases). Trimming left V 10 bases short and J 0 bases short, with 19 bases between. Germline lookup yields CDR1 MDHEN and CDR2 SYDVKM. This CDR3 spans 15 amino acids.

V gene TRBV19 combines with J gene TRBJ2-1; a weak D match, TRBD2 (5 bases). This CDR3 has 14 residues. Germline V gene data show CDR1 as LNHDA and CDR2 as SQIVND (reference sequence). V lost 3 bases and J 4 bases, leaving 10 bases between the germline ends. Here the CDR3 DNA reads TGTGCCAGTAGTATGAGGGTTCCGTACAATGAGCAGTTCTTC. It encodes CASSMRVPYNEQFF.

This rearrangement joins TRBV24-1 to TRBJ1-2; D is unresolved. From germline, CDR1 is KGHDR and CDR2 SFDVKD. Trimming cost V 3 bases and J 4 bases, with 11 bases left between them. CDR3 length equals 14 residues. CDR3 DNA: TGTGCCACCAGTGATACGGGGATGGGCTATGGCTACACCTTC. Translated, it gives CATSDTGMGYGYTF.

The J gene is TRBJ1-2, the V gene TRBV28; weak D call: TRBD1 (5 bases). Germline CDR1 is MDHEN and CDR2 is SYDVKM. The CDR3 length is 14 residues. Deletions cut 4 bases from V and 0 bases from J, with 9 bases between. The CDR3 is CASSSLTANYGYTF. The CDR3 DNA reads TGTGCCAGCAGTTCTTTGACAGCTAACTATGGCTACACCTTC.

This clone has a single count. The chain couples TRBV4-2 to TRBJ2-3; weak D call: TRBD1 (6 bases). CDR1 LGHNA and CDR2 YNFKEQ come from the germline V gene. The CDR3 has 12 residues. The V gene lost 4 bases and the J gene lost 5 bases, with 7 bases spanning the gap. Written as DNA, the CDR3 is TGTGCCAGCAGCCCGACAGGAGATACGCAGTATTTT. Its protein is CASSPTGDTQYF.

This chain links TRBV11-2 with TRBJ2-5; a weak D match, TRBD2 (6 bases). The CDR3 extends over 15 amino acids. Trimming cost V 1 base and J 0 bases, with 9 bases left between them. Looked up from germline, CDR1 is SGHAT and CDR2 is FQNNGV. The CDR3 protein is CASSLAGAYQETQYF. The CDR3 bases are TGTGCCAGCAGCTTAGCGGGAGCGTACCAAGAGACCCAGTACTTC.

This clone was observed a single time. The rearrangement joins TRBV7-3 to TRBJ1-1; D gene unclear. The germline V gene has CDR1 SGHTA and CDR2 FQGTGA. The CDR3 has 13 amino acids. Trimming shortened V by 4 bases and J by 1 base, and 7 bases separated the two germline ends. Here the CDR3 reads CASSSATNTEAFF. In DNA, the CDR3 is TGTGCCAGCAGCTCCGCTACGAACACTGAAGCTTTCTTT.

The chain joins TRBV18 to TRBJ1-2, with D perhaps TRBD1 (5 bases). Germline V gene sequence: CDR1 KGHSH, CDR2 LQKENI. This CDR3 is built from 17 residues. V gave up 3 bases and J gave up 8 bases, with 25 bases separating them. The chain's CDR3 is CASSPSGGVLGVGGYTF. For the CDR3, the DNA is TGTGCCAGCTCACCCAGCGGAGGGGTCCTTGGAGTTGGAGGCTACACCTTC.

This chain links TRBV11-2 with TRBJ2-1, with 8 positions matching TRBD1. Germline values: CDR1 SGHAT, CDR2 FQNNGV. The CDR3 covers 16 residues. J was trimmed by 10 bases and V by 3 bases; bases with no gene match: 14. The CDR3 loop is CASSLGQGRGLGEQFF. The CDR3 nucleotides are TGTGCCAGCAGCTTGGGACAAGGCAGGGGGCTGGGGGAGCAGTTCTTC.

This chain uses TRBV6-5 with TRBJ1-3; 9 positions agree with TRBD1. V gave up 7 bases and J gave up 0 bases; unmatched junction bases: 4. Looked up from germline, CDR1 is MNHEY and CDR2 is SVGAGI. The CDR3 has 15 amino acids. CDR3 in DNA: TGTGCCAGCAAACAGGGGGCGAGCTCTGGAAACACCATATATTTT. Encoded protein: CASKQGASSGNTIYF.

This clone appeared once. The genes are TRBV28 and TRBJ1-5; 8 bases are shared with TRBD1. The V gene end was trimmed by 3 bases and the J gene end by 3 bases; junction bases not matched to a gene: 4. CDR1 is MDHEN, CDR2 SYDVKM, per germline. The CDR3 runs to 15 residues. Written as DNA, the CDR3 is TGTGCCAGCAGTTTGTCAGGGGGCGCCAATCAGCCCCAGCATTTT. Its translation is CASSLSGGANQPQHF.

The chain joins TRBV12-3 or TRBV12-4 to TRBJ1-1; perhaps TRBD1 as D (6 bases). This CDR3 has 13 amino acids. The V end was cut by 5 bases, the J end by 1 base, with 8 bases between. CDR3 sequence: CASSRGGNTEAFF. The CDR3 DNA reads TGTGCCAGCAGTCGAGGGGGGAACACTGAAGCTTTCTTT.

This clone has just a few counts. V gene TRBV20-1 combines with J gene TRBJ2-1; 8 nucleotides match TRBD2. CDR1 DFQATT and CDR2 SNEGSKA come from the germline V gene (reference sequence). Losses at the gene ends were 2 bases for V and 10 bases for J; bases not matched to a gene: 1. This CDR3 contains 11 residues. The CDR3 region has the DNA TGCAGTGCTAGACGGGGGGGCGAGCAGTTCTTC. Residues: CSARRGGEQFF.

The chain recombines TRBV4-3 with TRBJ1-6, with 10 bases matching TRBD1. V lost 1 base, J lost 7 bases, and 10 bases stayed unmatched. CDR1 and CDR2 from the germline V gene are LGHNA and YSLEER. This CDR3 spans 18 amino acids. The CDR3 here is CASSQASTGGIRNSPLHF. CDR3 coding DNA: TGCGCCAGCAGCCAAGCCTCGACAGGGGGCATTAGGAATTCACCCCTCCACTTT.

The chain recombines TRBV20-1 with TRBJ1-6, with D possibly TRBD1 on 5 matching bases. V was pared by 3 bases and J by 10 bases, with 19 bases between. The CDR3 covers 15 residues. Germline V CDR1 and CDR2: DFQATT, SNEGSKA (reference sequence). The CDR3 protein is CSASYFRTGHSPLHF. CDR3 nucleotides: TGCAGTGCTAGTTACTTTCGTACAGGCCACTCACCCCTCCACTTT.

On this clone itself: Other DNA variants within this sample encode the same CDR3. The CDR3 nucleotides read TGTGCCAGCAGCGTAGGGAGTGCTTACGAGCAGTACTTC. Translation gives CASSVGSAYEQYF. The chain joins TRBV9 to TRBJ2-7; no firm D call. V was shortened by 0 bases and J by 4 bases, with 8 bases between the two germline ends. Germline V gene data show CDR1 as SGDLS and CDR2 as YYNGEE. The length of the CDR3 is 13 residues. Using reference TRBV9 and TRBJ2-7 for the parts outside the CDR3, the full variable domain is DSGVTQTPKHLITATGQRVTLRCSPRSGDLSVYWYQQSLDQGLQFLIQYYNGEERAKGNILERFSAQQFPDLHSELNLSSLELGDSALYFCASSVGSAYEQYFGPGTRLTVT.

This clone appeared once. The chain recombines TRBV19 with TRBJ2-1, with D possibly matching TRBD2 (7 bases). This CDR3 comprises 16 residues. V lost 2 bases, J lost 5 bases, and 16 bases lay in between. Per the germline V gene, CDR1 is LNHDA and CDR2 is SQIVND (reference sequence). The CDR3 nucleotides read TGTGCCAGTAGTATATTCGCGGGGGCGGCGAACAATGAGCAGTTCTTC. Translation: CASSIFAGAANNEQFF.

The chain has TRBV28 and TRBJ2-3, with D possibly matching TRBD2 (6 bases). Germline loops: CDR1 MDHEN, CDR2 SYDVKM. The CDR3 runs to 14 residues. The ends were cut back, 4 bases at V and 2 bases at J, with 10 bases in the middle. The CDR3 reads CASSYGGTTDTQYF. In DNA, the CDR3 is TGTGCCAGCAGTTATGGGGGGACCACAGATACGCAGTATTTT.

A single count supports this clone. V is TRBV19 and J is TRBJ2-7; 7 positions match TRBD1. There are 14 residues in the CDR3. V gave up 4 bases and J gave up 3 bases; unmatched junction bases: 6. The germline CDR1 and CDR2 sequences are LNHDA and SQIVND (reference sequence). The CDR3, as DNA: TGTGCCAGTAGTAGTGGACAGGAGCGCTACGAGCAGTACTTC. Protein: CASSSGQERYEQYF.

This chain connects TRBV2 to TRBJ1-5; weak D call: TRBD1 (5 bases). The ends were cut back, 3 bases at V and 9 bases at J, with 12 bases in the middle. Germline V CDR1 and CDR2: SNHLY, FYNNEI. The CDR3 length is 13 residues. CDR3 residues: CASSDQGLVPQHF. DNA of the CDR3: TGTGCCAGCAGTGATCAGGGTTTAGTGCCCCAGCATTTT.